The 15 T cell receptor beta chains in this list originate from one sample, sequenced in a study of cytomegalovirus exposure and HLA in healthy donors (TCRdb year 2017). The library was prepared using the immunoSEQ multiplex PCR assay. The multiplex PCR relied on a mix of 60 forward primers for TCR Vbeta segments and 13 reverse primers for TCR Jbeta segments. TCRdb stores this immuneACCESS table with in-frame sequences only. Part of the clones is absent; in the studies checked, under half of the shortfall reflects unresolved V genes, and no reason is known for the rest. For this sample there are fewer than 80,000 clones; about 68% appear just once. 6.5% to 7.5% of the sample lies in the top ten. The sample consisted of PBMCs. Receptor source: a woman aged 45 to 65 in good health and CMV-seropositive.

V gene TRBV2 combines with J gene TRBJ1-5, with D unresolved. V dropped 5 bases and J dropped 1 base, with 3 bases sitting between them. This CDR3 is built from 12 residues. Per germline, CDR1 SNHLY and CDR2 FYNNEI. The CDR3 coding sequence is TGTGCCAGCAGTACAAGCAATCAGCCCCAGCATTTT. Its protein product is CASSTSNQPQHF.

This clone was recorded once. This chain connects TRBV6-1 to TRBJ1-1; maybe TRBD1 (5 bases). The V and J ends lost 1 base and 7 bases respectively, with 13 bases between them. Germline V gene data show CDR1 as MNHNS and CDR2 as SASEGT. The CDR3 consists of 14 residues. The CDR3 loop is CASSEDWTSIEAFF. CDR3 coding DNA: TGTGCCAGCAGTGAAGACTGGACATCCATTGAAGCTTTCTTT.

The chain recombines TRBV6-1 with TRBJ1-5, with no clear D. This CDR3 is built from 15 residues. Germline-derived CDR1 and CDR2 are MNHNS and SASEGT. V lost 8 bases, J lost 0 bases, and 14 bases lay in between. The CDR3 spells CASVARTGSNQPQHF. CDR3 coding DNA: TGTGCCAGCGTCGCTCGAACCGGTAGCAATCAGCCCCAGCATTTT.

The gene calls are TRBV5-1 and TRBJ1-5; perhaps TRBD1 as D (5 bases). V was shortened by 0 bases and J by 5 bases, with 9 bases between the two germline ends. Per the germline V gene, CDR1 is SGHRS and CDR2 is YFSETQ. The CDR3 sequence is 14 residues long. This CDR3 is CASSLEQGDQPQHF. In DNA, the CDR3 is TGCGCCAGCAGCTTGGAGCAGGGTGATCAGCCCCAGCATTTT.

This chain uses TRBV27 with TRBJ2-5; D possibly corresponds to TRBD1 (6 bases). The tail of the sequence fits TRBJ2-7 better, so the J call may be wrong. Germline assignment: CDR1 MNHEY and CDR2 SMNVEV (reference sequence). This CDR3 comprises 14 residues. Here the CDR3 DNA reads TGTGCCAGCAGTGCCGACAGGAACTCCTACGAGCAGTACTTC. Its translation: CASSADRNSYEQYF.

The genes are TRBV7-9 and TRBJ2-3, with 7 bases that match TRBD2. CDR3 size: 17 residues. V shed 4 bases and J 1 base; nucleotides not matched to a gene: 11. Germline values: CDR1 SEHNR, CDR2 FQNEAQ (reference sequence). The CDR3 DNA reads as TGTGCCAGCAGCTCCGGTCTGGGGGGGTCGGGCACAGATACGCAGTATTTT. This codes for CASSSGLGGSGTDTQYF.

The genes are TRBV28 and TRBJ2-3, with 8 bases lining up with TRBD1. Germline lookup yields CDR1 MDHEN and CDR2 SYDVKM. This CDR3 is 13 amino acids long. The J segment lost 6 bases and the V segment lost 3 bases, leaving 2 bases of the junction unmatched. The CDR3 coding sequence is TGTGCCAGCAGTTTCAGGGGGCGGGATACGCAGTATTTT. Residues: CASSFRGRDTQYF. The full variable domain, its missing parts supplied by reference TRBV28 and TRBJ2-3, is DVKVTQSSRYLVKRTGEKVFLECVQDMDHENMFWYRQDPGLGLRLIYFSYDVKMKEKGDIPEGYSVSREKKERFSLILESASTNQTSMYLCASSFRGRDTQYFGPGTRLTVL.

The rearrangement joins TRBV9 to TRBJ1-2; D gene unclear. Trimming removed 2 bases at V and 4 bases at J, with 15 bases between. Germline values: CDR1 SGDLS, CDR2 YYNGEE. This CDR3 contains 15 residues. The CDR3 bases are TGTGCCAGCAGCGTGAGCGGGGAGGGTGGCTATGGCTACACCTTC. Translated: CASSVSGEGGYGYTF.

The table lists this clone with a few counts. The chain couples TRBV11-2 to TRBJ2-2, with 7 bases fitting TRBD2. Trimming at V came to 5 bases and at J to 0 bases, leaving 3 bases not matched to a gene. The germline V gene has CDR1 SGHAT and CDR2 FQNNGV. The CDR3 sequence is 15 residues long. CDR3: CASSPRGANTGELFF. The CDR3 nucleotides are TGTGCCAGCAGCCCCCGGGGGGCGAACACCGGGGAGCTGTTTTTT.

The CDR3 region is CASSRGKGYTF. CDR3 bases: TGTGCCAGCAGCCGCGGGAAGGGCTACACCTTC. The rearrangement joins TRBV25-1 to TRBJ1-2; D call uncertain. The CDR3 runs to 11 residues. V was trimmed by 6 bases and J by 8 bases, leaving 10 bases between them. Germline V gene lookup returns CDR1 MGHDK and CDR2 SYGVNS.

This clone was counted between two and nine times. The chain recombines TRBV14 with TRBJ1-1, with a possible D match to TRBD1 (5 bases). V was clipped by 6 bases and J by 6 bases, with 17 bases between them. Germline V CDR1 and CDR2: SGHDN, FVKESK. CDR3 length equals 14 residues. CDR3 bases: TGTGCCAGCAGACCTGTTGGGGGGGTTTCTGAAGCTTTCTTT. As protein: CASRPVGGVSEAFF.

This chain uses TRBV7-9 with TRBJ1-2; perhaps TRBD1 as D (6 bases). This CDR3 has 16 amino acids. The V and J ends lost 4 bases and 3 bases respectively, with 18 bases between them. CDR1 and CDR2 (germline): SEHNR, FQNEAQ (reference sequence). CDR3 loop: CASSSTGTPPDYGYTF. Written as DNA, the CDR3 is TGTGCCAGCAGCTCTACCGGGACACCGCCCGACTATGGCTACACCTTC.

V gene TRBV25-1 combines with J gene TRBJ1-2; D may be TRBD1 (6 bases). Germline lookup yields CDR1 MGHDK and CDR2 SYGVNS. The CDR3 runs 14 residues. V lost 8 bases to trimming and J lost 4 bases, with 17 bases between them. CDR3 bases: TGTGCCAGCGATACCTGCGGACAGATCTATGGCTACACCTTC. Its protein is CASDTCGQIYGYTF.

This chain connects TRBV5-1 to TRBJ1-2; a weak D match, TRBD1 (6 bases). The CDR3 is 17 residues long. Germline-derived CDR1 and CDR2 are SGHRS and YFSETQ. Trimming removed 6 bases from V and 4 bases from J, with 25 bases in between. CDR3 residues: CASTSNPPGHSFYGYTF. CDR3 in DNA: TGCGCCAGCACTTCGAACCCACCGGGACACTCTTTCTATGGCTACACCTTC.

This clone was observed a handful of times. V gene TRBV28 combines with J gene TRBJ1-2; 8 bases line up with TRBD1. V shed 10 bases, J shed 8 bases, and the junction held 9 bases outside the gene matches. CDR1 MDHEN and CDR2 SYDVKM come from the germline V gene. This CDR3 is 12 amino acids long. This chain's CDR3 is CATQSDRDGYTF. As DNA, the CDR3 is TGTGCCACCCAGTCGGACAGGGACGGCTACACCTTC.